Included here is one T cell receptor beta chain sequence, with context. Its specificity is unknown. This sample is part of a study of T cells in Graves' hyperthyroidism and ophthalmopathy. Findings and caveats of the study: For ophthalmopathy, model prediction preceded onset by a median approximately 6 months. Blood held most thyroid clonotypes expanded above 0.001 frequency.

Amplified TCR beta CDR3 regions derived from RNA transcripts. The HTBI primer set served for first-round RT-PCR of the TCR CDR3. TCRdb used MiXCR to reprocess the multiplex PCR reads, holding one entry per CDR3 protein. The sample contains 550,000 to 700,000 distinct CDR3 sequences, under 15% of which appear only once. V dropped 2 bases and J dropped 1; count of bases not matched to a gene: 3. This CDR3 spans 15 amino acids. Germline loops: CDR1 SNHLY, CDR2 FYNNEI. Each diagnosis was grounded in clinical symptoms, serum thyroxine and TRAb, thyroid ultrasound, and orbital computed tomography. The material sequenced was blood. The chain recombines TRBV2 with TRBJ2-3; TRBD2 aligns across 7 bases. The sequence was collected from a woman aged 40 to 50 with Graves' ophthalmopathy. DNA for the CDR3: TGTGCCAGCAGTGAATCCCTAGCGGGCACAGATACGCAGTATTTT. Translation: CASSESLAGTDTQYF.